This T cell receptor beta chain derives from a study of blood T cell repertoires in COVID-19 (dated by TCRdb to 2020 to 2021). About the full investigation: Samples from collaborators originated in the United States, Italy and Spain and spanned both the acute and convalescent phases of COVID-19. The prospective study material was composed of cDNA or gDNA derived from T cells, B-cell-depleted T cells, or PBMCs. Deeply sampled blood TCRbeta repertoires from subjects exposed to, actively infected with, or recovered from COVID-19 were included in the dataset. A freely available public database, intended as a resource for researchers studying the immune response to SARS-CoV-2, is where the repertoires were released. Samples came from the ongoing ImmuneRACE study (first 160 participants) plus 1,254 subjects from 6 global collaborators. A de-identified subject ID, COVID-19 status, age in years and sex were almost always included in the sample metadata. HLA class I and class II types, where available, came from metadata supplied by the sample provider rather than from assay-based typing. Study-level results and caveats: The quantity of clinical and demographic metadata differed by source and by participant and was supplied without curation.

With regard to this clone: What this receptor recognizes is not known. No much larger clone is present one base from it, and per-base qualities are unavailable.

The immunoSEQ Assay, a bias-controlled multiplex PCR, was used to amplify TCRbeta CDR3 regions from genomic DNA. In the original analysis: The number of nucleated cells in each sample was estimated by amplification of reference gene primers within the assay. To quantify the absolute abundance of each unique TCRbeta CDR3 rearrangement, sequence reads were collapsed and filtered. For each sample, productive Simpson clonality was calculated as the square root of Simpson's diversity index across productive rearrangements. Entries here come from immuneACCESS through TCRdb and include only in-frame sequences with V and J called. Some clones fail to appear in such tables; in the studies checked, an unresolved V gene covers under half of the shortfall, and the cause of the remainder is unknown. Clone size and V and J calls were adopted from that table, with D and trimming inferred from the DNA. This sample comprises some 510,000 clones, more than 75% of them detected only once. The ten biggest clones cover 1.5% to 2% of the sample.

Participants in the prospective study were enrolled through a virtual design, were aged about 18 to 90 years, and lived in 24 United States geographic areas. In the prospective study, cohorts were assigned on the basis of participant-reported clinical history obtained from a screening survey and a study questionnaire. Recovered participants in ImmuneRACE Cohort 3 were defined by two consecutive negative NP/OP PCR tests, clearance by a healthcare professional, or resolution of symptoms. In the prospective study, mobile phlebotomists collected whole blood, serum and a nasopharyngeal or oropharyngeal swab from each participant. Prospective study participants could optionally give additional blood draws and questionnaires over an approximately 2-month period. Before DNA extraction, prospective study blood samples were shipped either frozen or at room temperature. Clipping removes 6 bases from V and 4 bases from J, with 7 as the unmatched junction base count. CDR1 and CDR2, looked up from the germline V gene (reference sequence), are MNHEY and SMNVEV. Spanning cysteine to phenylalanine, the CDR3 consists of 17 amino acids. Only the CDR3 part of the read is kept: 51 bases, read in frame from the first base.

The sequence was obtained from a woman in her forties who had recovered from COVID-19. Sequenced: PBMCs or T cells enriched from blood (not recorded which). The sequence links TRBV27 to TRBJ2-6, with TRBD1 identical over 12 junction bases. The CDR3 here reads CASSLGTGGAGANVLTF. The sequenced DNA: TGTGCCAGCAGCCTCGGGACAGGGGGCGCCGGGGCCAACGTCCTGACTTTC.